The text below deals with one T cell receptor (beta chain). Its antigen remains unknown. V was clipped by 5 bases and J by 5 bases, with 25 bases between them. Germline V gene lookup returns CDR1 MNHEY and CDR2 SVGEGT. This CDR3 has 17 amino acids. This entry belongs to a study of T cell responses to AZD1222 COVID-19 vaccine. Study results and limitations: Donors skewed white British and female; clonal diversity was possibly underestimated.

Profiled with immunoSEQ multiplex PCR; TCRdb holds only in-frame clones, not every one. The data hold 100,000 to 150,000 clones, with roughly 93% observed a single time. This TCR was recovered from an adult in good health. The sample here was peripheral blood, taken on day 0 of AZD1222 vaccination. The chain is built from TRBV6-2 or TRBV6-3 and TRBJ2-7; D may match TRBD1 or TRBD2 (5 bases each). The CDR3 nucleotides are TGTGCCAGCAGTGGACGTCCGTTCGGGACCCTTGCTGACGAGCAGTACTTC. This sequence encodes CASSGRPFGTLADEQYF.